Below, 27 T cell receptor beta chains from the same sample are listed, as sequenced in a study of cytomegalovirus exposure and HLA in healthy donors (dated 2017 in TCRdb). The receptor library was made with the immunoSEQ multiplex PCR assay. For the multiplex PCR, a mixture combining 60 forward primers for TCR Vbeta segments and 13 reverse primers for TCR Jbeta segments was used. Not all clones reach the TCRdb copy of this immuneACCESS table, which keeps in-frame sequences only. Checked studies attribute under half of the gap to unresolved V genes and leave the rest unexplained. Across this sample there are approximately 180,000 clones, with more than 70% seen only once. Approximately 1% of the sample rests with the top ten. The sample consisted of PBMCs. These receptor sequences come from a woman between 40 and 55 years old in good health and CMV-seronegative.

The count of this clone is one. The chain recombines TRBV15 with TRBJ2-1; 7 nucleotides agree with TRBD2. The junction had 12 bases not matched to a gene; V was cut back by 3 bases and J by 7 bases. The CDR3 has 16 amino acids. CDR1 is LNHNV and CDR2 is YYDKDF in the germline V gene (reference sequence). The CDR3 sequence: CATSRDPEGGRNEQFF. CDR3 nucleotides: TGTGCCACCAGCAGGGACCCCGAGGGAGGGAGGAATGAGCAGTTCTTC.

This clone was observed a single time. The V and J genes are TRBV12-5 and TRBJ1-2; D unresolved. This CDR3 comprises 14 residues. The ends were cut back, 2 bases at V and 7 bases at J, with 14 bases in the middle. Germline values: CDR1 LGHNT, CDR2 FRNRAP. The CDR3 region has the DNA TGTGCTAGTGGTTTGATAAGTGATCTAAGTGGCTACACCTTC. Translating gives CASGLISDLSGYTF.

The chain is built from TRBV5-1 and TRBJ2-7; D remains ambiguous. The V end was cut by 0 bases, the J end by 1 base, with 11 bases between. The CDR3 extends over 15 amino acids. CDR1 and CDR2 from the germline V gene are SGHRS and YFSETQ. The CDR3: CASSLDSLTSYEQYF. DNA for the CDR3: TGCGCCAGCAGCTTGGACAGTTTAACGTCCTACGAGCAGTACTTC.

The V call is TRBV7-2, the J call TRBJ1-4, with D unresolved. Germline-derived CDR1 and CDR2 are SGHTA and FQGNSA. V shed 1 base and J shed 5 bases, with 11 bases lying between them. The CDR3 is 15 residues long. In DNA, the CDR3 is TGTGCCAGCAGCTTAGGGAGCGACGGGAATGAAAAACTGTTTTTT. It is translated as CASSLGSDGNEKLFF.

The chain links TRBV30 to TRBJ2-1, with no clear D. The CDR3 runs 12 residues. CDR1 is GTSNPN and CDR2 is SVGIG in the germline V gene (reference sequence). The ends were cut back, 3 bases at V and 2 bases at J, with 5 bases in the middle. DNA for the CDR3: TGTGCCTGGAGCCTTCCCTACAATGAGCAGTTCTTC. Protein: CAWSLPYNEQFF. The full variable domain, completed using reference TRBV30 and TRBJ2-1, is SQTIHQWPATLVQPVGSPLSLECTVEGTSNPNLYWYRQAAGRGLQLLFYSVGIGQISSEVPQNLSASRPQDRQFILSSKKLLLSDSGFYLCAWSLPYNEQFFGPGTRLTVL.

The chain joins TRBV11-3 to TRBJ2-3, with D possibly being TRBD2 (7 bases). CDR1 is SGHNT, CDR2 YENEEA, per germline. V lost 5 bases and J 9 bases, leaving 21 bases between the germline ends. This CDR3 region has 15 residues. Written as DNA, the CDR3 is TGTGCCAGCAGCCCCCGGGACTACCTGACAGGCACGCAGTATTTT. Translating it yields CASSPRDYLTGTQYF.

This sequence joins TRBV6-5 and TRBJ2-1; 12 bases are a match to TRBD2. CDR1 and CDR2 from the germline V gene are MNHEY and SVGAGI. Unmatched junction bases numbered 4, after V lost 6 bases and J lost 4 bases. This CDR3 has 15 amino acids. For the CDR3, the DNA is TGTGCCAGCAGCTGGACTAGCGGGACTTACAATGAGCAGTTCTTC. This gives the protein CASSWTSGTYNEQFF.

The rearrangement links TRBV6-4 to TRBJ1-1, with D perhaps matching TRBD1 (6 bases). The germline V and J ends were trimmed by 7 bases and 0 bases, with 15 bases remaining between them. Germline loops: CDR1 MRHNA, CDR2 SNTAGT. This CDR3 region has 15 residues. This CDR3 is CASKMYRDLNTEAFF. The DNA for the CDR3 is TGTGCCAGCAAAATGTACAGGGACCTGAACACTGAAGCTTTCTTT.

V usage is TRBV5-8 and J usage is TRBJ1-2, with a weak D call TRBD1 (6 bases). The CDR3 contains 12 residues. V lost 7 bases and J lost 6, with 13 bases in between. CDR1 SGHTS and CDR2 YDEGEE come from the germline V gene. The CDR3 sequence: CASGNRANGYTF. CDR3 DNA: TGTGCCAGCGGAAACAGGGCAAATGGCTACACCTTC.

This clone occurred once. The junction does not match germline at one end; this may be a read error. The rearrangement links TRBV7-9 to TRBJ1-5, with D possibly TRBD1 on 6 matching bases. This CDR3 contains 15 residues. Germline CDR1 is SEHNR and CDR2 is FQNEAQ (reference sequence). CDR3: CSSSGGQIGNQPQHF. CDR3 sequence (DNA): TGTTCCAGCAGCGGCGGACAGATAGGCAATCAGCCCCAGCATTTT. The full variable domain, in which reference TRBV7-9 and TRBJ1-5 provide the parts outside the CDR3, is DTGVSQNPRHKITKRGQNVTFRCDPISEHNRLYWYRQTLGQGPEFLTYFQNEAQLEKSRLLSDRFSAERPKGSFSTLEIQRTEQGDSAMYLCSSSGGQIGNQPQHFGDGTRLSIL.

A few counts support this clone. The gene calls are TRBV10-3 and TRBJ2-3; 7 nucleotides line up with TRBD1. Germline CDR1 reads ENHRY; CDR2 reads SYGVKD. The CDR3 length is 16 residues. Losses at the gene ends were 10 bases for V and 2 bases for J; bases not matched to a gene: 15. As DNA, the CDR3 is TGTGCCACAACTCCAAAGGGAACAGGGGACACAGATACGCAGTATTTT. Residues: CATTPKGTGDTDTQYF.

The V call is TRBV20-1, the J call TRBJ1-2, with unresolved D. V gave up 3 bases and J gave up 8 bases, with 10 bases separating them. The germline V gene has CDR1 DFQATT and CDR2 SNEGSKA (reference sequence). The CDR3 contains 11 residues. The CDR3 DNA reads as TGCAGTGCTAGCCTAAGTGTAGGCTACACCTTC. As protein: CSASLSVGYTF.

This clone was seen only once. The chain recombines TRBV7-2 with TRBJ2-2; D is perhaps TRBD2 (6 bases). V lost 8 bases and J lost 0, with 13 bases in between. The CDR3 consists of 15 residues. The germline CDR1 and CDR2 sequences are SGHTA and FQGNSA. CDR3 nucleotides: TGTGCCAGCTGGGCGGGGCCTACGAACACCGGGGAGCTGTTTTTT. It specifies CASWAGPTNTGELFF.

The chain employs TRBV6-1 and TRBJ2-5, with D possibly being TRBD1 (6 bases). The DNA end favors TRBJ2-7, so the J call may be wrong. Germline CDR1 is MNHNS and CDR2 is SASEGT. The length of the CDR3 is 13 residues. The CDR3 DNA sequence: TGTGCCAGCAGGGAACAGGGCCCGGGCGAGCAGTACTTC. This gives the protein CASREQGPGEQYF.

The rearrangement joins TRBV9 to TRBJ1-1; possibly TRBD1 for D (5 bases). The CDR3 has 16 amino acids. Germline V gene sequence: CDR1 SGDLS, CDR2 YYNGEE. V lost 0 bases and J lost 4, with 16 bases in between. The CDR3: CASSVGVGGGRTEAFF. CDR3 sequence (DNA): TGTGCCAGCAGCGTAGGAGTTGGGGGAGGGCGCACTGAAGCTTTCTTT.

The chain joins TRBV4-3 to TRBJ2-5, with TRBD1 matching 8 bases. CDR1 is LGHNA and CDR2 is YSLEER in the germline V gene. CDR3 length equals 15 residues. V dropped 3 bases and J dropped 5; count of bases not matched to a gene: 8. CDR3 in amino acids: CASSQLTGERETQYF. CDR3 bases: TGCGCCAGCAGCCAGTTGACAGGGGAACGGGAGACCCAGTACTTC.

J is TRBJ1-3 and V is TRBV30; 9 bases line up with TRBD1. CDR3 length equals 17 residues. Germline V gene lookup returns CDR1 GTSNPN and CDR2 SVGIG (reference sequence). V lost 4 bases, J lost 0 bases, and 10 bases stayed unmatched. The CDR3 DNA reads as TGTGCCTGGACCCCGGGGACAGGGAGAGTCTCTGGAAACACCATATATTTT. This sequence encodes CAWTPGTGRVSGNTIYF.

The gene calls are TRBV4-2 and TRBJ2-1; 13 bases agree with TRBD2. Per germline, CDR1 LGHNA and CDR2 YNFKEQ. V gave up 4 bases and J gave up 6 bases; unmatched junction bases: 15. CDR3 length: 19 amino acids. Written as DNA, the CDR3 is TGTGCCAGCAGCCCCGGACTAGCGGGAGTACGGGGAACTATCAATGAGCAGTTCTTC. Protein sequence: CASSPGLAGVRGTINEQFF.

The rearrangement uses TRBV5-8 and TRBJ1-2, with 11 bases identical to TRBD1. V dropped 10 bases and J dropped 5; count of bases not matched to a gene: 4. The CDR3 sequence is 12 residues long. CDR1 and CDR2 (germline): SGHTS, YDEGEE. In DNA form, the CDR3 reads TGTGCCGGACAGGGGGCGGGTTATGGCTACACCTTC. Amino acid sequence: CAGQGAGYGYTF.

This chain joins TRBV23-1 and TRBJ2-1; TRBD1 is a possible D gene (11 bases). TRBV23-1 is designated an ORF whose function remains uncertain. Trimming took off 6 bases at V and 4 bases at J, with 25 bases between the two ends. CDR3 size: 18 residues. The CDR3 sequence is CASSGQGASSGSYNEQFF. Written as DNA, the CDR3 is TGCGCCAGCAGCGGACAGGGGGCATCTAGCGGGAGTTACAATGAGCAGTTCTTC.

The genes are TRBV4-2 and TRBJ2-1, with a tentative D call TRBD2 (6 bases). This CDR3 is built from 15 residues. Trimming removed 0 bases from V and 3 bases from J, with 9 bases in between. CDR1 and CDR2 from the germline V gene are LGHNA and YNFKEQ. CDR3 residues: CASSQDRDFYNEQFF. In DNA form, the CDR3 reads TGTGCCAGCAGCCAAGATCGGGACTTCTACAATGAGCAGTTCTTC.

The chain combines TRBV19 with TRBJ1-1, with 7 bases aligning to TRBD1. The junction had 8 bases not matched to a gene; V was cut back by 0 bases and J by 7 bases. CDR3 size: 15 residues. From germline, CDR1 is LNHDA and CDR2 SQIVND (reference sequence). CDR3: CASSIDGGQWGEAFF. In DNA, the CDR3 is TGTGCCAGTAGTATAGATGGGGGACAGTGGGGTGAAGCTTTCTTT.

This rearrangement joins TRBV29-1 to TRBJ1-4; 8 bases are shared with TRBD1. The CDR3 runs 14 residues. Germline loops: CDR1 SQVTM, CDR2 ANQGSEA. V trimming: 4 bases; J trimming: 5 bases; junction bases outside the gene matches: 6. The DNA for the CDR3 is TGCAGCGTTGTGGGGACAGGCCAAAATGAAAAACTGTTTTTT. Encoded protein: CSVVGTGQNEKLFF.

The J gene is TRBJ1-6, the V gene TRBV30; weak D call: TRBD1 (5 bases). The CDR3 has 14 residues. The V gene's germline CDR1 is GTSNPN and CDR2 SVGIG (reference sequence). V shed 4 bases and J shed 9 bases, with 16 bases lying between them. CDR3 bases: TGTGCCTGGACCCCCGGGGGAGGGAGTTCACCCCTCCACTTT. Its translation: CAWTPGGGSSPLHF.

The J gene is TRBJ1-5, the V gene TRBV19, with D maybe TRBD1 (5 bases). Germline CDR1 LNHDA, CDR2 SQIVND (reference sequence). This CDR3 region has 15 residues. Trimming removed 3 bases from V and 6 bases from J, with 15 bases in between. CDR3 coding DNA: TGTGCCAGTAGTATTCGGGGGGGAGGTACTCAGCCCCAGCATTTT. This encodes CASSIRGGGTQPQHF.

In its sample, this clone was seen a few times. The rearrangement joins TRBV6-1 to TRBJ1-1; unclear D gene. V gave up 7 bases and J gave up 0 bases, with 15 bases separating them. The V gene's germline CDR1 is MNHNS and CDR2 SASEGT. This CDR3 has 15 residues. The CDR3 coding sequence is TGTGCCAGCACATCCTACGACAAGATGAACACTGAAGCTTTCTTT. Amino acids: CASTSYDKMNTEAFF.

The chain uses TRBV9 and TRBJ2-3, with 14 bases matching TRBD2. This CDR3 has 16 residues. From germline, CDR1 is SGDLS and CDR2 YYNGEE. V lost 3 bases, J lost 4 bases, and 4 bases stayed unmatched. CDR3 protein: CASSATSGRGSDTQYF. The CDR3 DNA sequence: TGTGCCAGCAGCGCGACTAGCGGGAGGGGGTCAGATACGCAGTATTTT. The full variable domain, with the rest looked up from reference TRBV9 and TRBJ2-3, is DSGVTQTPKHLITATGQRVTLRCSPRSGDLSVYWYQQSLDQGLQFLIQYYNGEERAKGNILERFSAQQFPDLHSELNLSSLELGDSALYFCASSATSGRGSDTQYFGPGTRLTVL.